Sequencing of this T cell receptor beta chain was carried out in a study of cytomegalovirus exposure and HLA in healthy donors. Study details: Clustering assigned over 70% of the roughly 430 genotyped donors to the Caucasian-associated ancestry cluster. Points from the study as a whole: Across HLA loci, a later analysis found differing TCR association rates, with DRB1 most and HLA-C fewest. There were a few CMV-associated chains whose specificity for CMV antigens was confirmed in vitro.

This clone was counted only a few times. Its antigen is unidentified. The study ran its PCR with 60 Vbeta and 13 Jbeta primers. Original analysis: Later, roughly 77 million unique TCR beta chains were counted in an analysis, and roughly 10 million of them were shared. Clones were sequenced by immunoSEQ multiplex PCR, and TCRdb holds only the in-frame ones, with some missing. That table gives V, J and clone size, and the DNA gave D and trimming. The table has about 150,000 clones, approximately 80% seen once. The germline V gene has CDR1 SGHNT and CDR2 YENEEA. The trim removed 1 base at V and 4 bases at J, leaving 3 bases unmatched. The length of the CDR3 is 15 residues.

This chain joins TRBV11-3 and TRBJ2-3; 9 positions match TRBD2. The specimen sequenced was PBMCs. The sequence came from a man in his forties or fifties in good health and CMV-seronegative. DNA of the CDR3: TGTGCCAGCAGCTTAGGGGCGGGAGGGCCAGATACGCAGTATTTT. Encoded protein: CASSLGAGGPDTQYF. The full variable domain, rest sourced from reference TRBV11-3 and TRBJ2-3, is EAGVVQSPRYKIIEKKQPVAFWCNPISGHNTLYWYLQNLGQGPELLIRYENEEAVDDSQLPKDRFSAERLKGVDSTLKIQPAELGDSAVYLCASSLGAGGPDTQYFGPGTRLTVL.